Each of the 23 T cell receptor beta chains below was sequenced from the same sample in a study of PD-1 blockade in classical Hodgkin lymphoma. The assay was immunoSEQ multiplex PCR, and TCRdb's table has in-frame clones only and misses some. This table holds tens of thousands of clones, around 80% found once. Time point: cycle 4 day 1 (C4D1), after around six weeks of nivolumab. Each of the patients experienced relapse following autologous stem cell transplantation, and their brentuximab vedotin exposure differed. Researchers used magnetic negative selection to pull out pure CD4+ T cells from thawed PBMCs. This material consisted of CD4+ T cells from blood, taken before the fourth cycle of nivolumab. The receptors shown here come from a human donor with classical Hodgkin lymphoma.

The rearrangement joins TRBV6-5 to TRBJ2-5, with D possibly being TRBD1 or TRBD2 (5 bases each). Germline values: CDR1 MNHEY, CDR2 SVGAGI. Trimming cost V 0 bases and J 7 bases, with 18 bases left between them. The CDR3 loop spans 16 amino acids. The CDR3 DNA is TGTGCCAGCAGTTACTCTCCCGATTGGGAGAGGGGGACCCAGTACTTC. The encoded protein is CASSYSPDWERGTQYF.

The chain links TRBV18 to TRBJ1-5; D uncertain. The germline V gene has CDR1 KGHSH and CDR2 LQKENI. V lost 3 bases and J lost 0, with 6 bases in between. This CDR3 has 14 amino acids. This CDR3 is CASSPGISNQPQHF. In DNA form, the CDR3 reads TGTGCCAGCTCACCGGGGATTAGCAATCAGCCCCAGCATTTT.

The chain is built from TRBV9 and TRBJ2-1; the D call may be TRBD1 or TRBD2 (5 bases each). The germline V gene has CDR1 SGDLS and CDR2 YYNGEE. Between the trimmed V and J ends, which lost 0 bases and 13 bases, there was a span of 14 bases. This CDR3 comprises 13 residues. CDR3 in amino acids: CASSVGDGTGQFF. The CDR3 DNA reads TGTGCCAGCAGCGTAGGAGATGGGACGGGACAGTTCTTC.

The chain uses TRBV6-6 and TRBJ1-5; D not certain. V lost 0 bases, J lost 4 bases, and 7 bases lay in between. CDR3 length equals 14 residues. Germline assignment: CDR1 MNHNY and CDR2 SVGAGI (reference sequence). The CDR3 DNA follows: TGTGCCAGCAGTTACTCAGGGTCGAATCAGCCCCAGCATTTT. As protein: CASSYSGSNQPQHF.

The CDR3 loop reads CSVDRLAGVASEAFF. The CDR3 region has the DNA TGCAGCGTTGATAGGTTGGCAGGCGTTGCTTCTGAAGCTTTCTTT. The rearrangement links TRBV29-1 to TRBJ1-1, with D uncertain. The CDR3 spans 15 residues. Per the germline V gene, CDR1 is SQVTM and CDR2 is ANQGSEA. The ends were cut back, 3 bases at V and 6 bases at J, with 20 bases in the middle.

This clone came up once. The rearrangement joins TRBV11-2 to TRBJ2-7; no reliable D call. The CDR3 extends over 14 amino acids. Trimming removed 1 base from V and 3 bases from J, with 10 bases in between. The germline V gene has CDR1 SGHAT and CDR2 FQNNGV. DNA of the CDR3: TGTGCCAGCAGCTTAGTCTTGGCTAGCTACGAGCAGTACTTC. It codes for CASSLVLASYEQYF.

The gene calls are TRBV29-1 and TRBJ2-3, with 8 bases aligning to TRBD1. In germline, CDR1 is SQVTM, CDR2 ANQGSEA. V was pared by 4 bases and J by 6 bases, with 9 bases of the junction left unmatched. The CDR3 is 14 amino acids. As DNA, the CDR3 is TGCAGCGTTGTAAGGGCAGGGGGCGCGGATACGCAGTATTTT. Its translation: CSVVRAGGADTQYF.

This clone was observed a single time. The gene calls are TRBV7-3 and TRBJ2-1; the D is unclear. CDR1 and CDR2 from the germline V gene are SGHTA and FQGTGA. There are 14 residues in the CDR3. The ends were cut back, 2 bases at V and 8 bases at J, with 13 bases in the middle. For the CDR3, the DNA is TGTGCCAGCAGCTTACAGCCTAATTACCATGAGCAGTTCTTC. Its translation is CASSLQPNYHEQFF.

This clone was recorded a few times. The J gene is TRBJ2-3, the V gene TRBV5-1; 7 bases line up with TRBD2. V shed 3 bases, J shed 3 bases, and the junction held 1 base outside the gene matches. The CDR3 is 13 residues long. The V gene's germline CDR1 is SGHRS and CDR2 YFSETQ. The CDR3 DNA reads as TGCGCCAGCAGCTGGGAGGGTACAGATACGCAGTATTTT. Translated, it gives CASSWEGTDTQYF.

This clone has just one count. The chain has TRBV10-3 and TRBJ1-1, with 9 bases matching TRBD1. After removal of 7 bases from V and 6 bases from J, the junction contained 3 bases not matched to a gene. This CDR3 is 12 amino acids long. The germline V gene encodes CDR1 ENHRY and CDR2 SYGVKD. The CDR3 sequence is CAIKGQGAEAFF. The DNA of the CDR3 is TGTGCCATCAAGGGACAGGGTGCTGAAGCTTTCTTT.

The chain links TRBV28 to TRBJ1-2, with D perhaps matching TRBD1 (6 bases). The CDR3 extends over 13 amino acids. V lost 3 bases and J 3 bases, leaving 8 bases between the germline ends. Germline CDR1 MDHEN, CDR2 SYDVKM. The CDR3 DNA follows: TGTGCCAGCAGTTTTAGACAGGACTATGGCTACACCTTC. It is translated as CASSFRQDYGYTF.

The rearrangement uses TRBV19 and TRBJ2-6; D unresolved. The CDR3 extends over 14 amino acids. Trimming shortened V by 4 bases and J by 0 bases, and 4 bases separated the two germline ends. Germline V gives CDR1 LNHDA, CDR2 SQIVND (reference sequence). The CDR3 DNA follows: TGTGCCAGTAGTAGAAACTCTGGGGCCAACGTCCTGACTTTC. The encoded protein is CASSRNSGANVLTF.

The J gene is TRBJ1-2, the V gene TRBV29-1, with D perhaps matching TRBD1 (5 bases). Per germline, CDR1 SQVTM and CDR2 ANQGSEA. This CDR3 comprises 12 residues. Trimming cost V 4 bases and J 4 bases, with 10 bases left between them. CDR3 sequence: CSVGGAGYGYTF. CDR3 nucleotides: TGCAGCGTTGGAGGGGCCGGCTATGGCTACACCTTC.

In DNA form, the CDR3 reads TGTGCCATCAGCTACGGACTAAATACAGACGGCGAGCAGTACTTC. It codes for CAISYGLNTDGEQYF. The chain has TRBV10-3 and TRBJ2-7, with D possibly being TRBD2 (6 bases). Trimming pared 6 bases from V and 6 bases from J, leaving 21 bases between. The CDR3 spans 15 residues. CDR1 is ENHRY, CDR2 SYGVKD, per germline.

This chain links TRBV5-4 with TRBJ2-3; 7 bases fit TRBD2. V trimming: 0 bases; J trimming: 0 bases; junction bases outside the gene matches: 1. CDR3 length equals 15 residues. The germline CDR1 and CDR2 sequences are SGHNT and YYREEE (reference sequence). DNA for the CDR3: TGTGCCAGCAGCTTGGCAGCGGGGAGCACAGATACGCAGTATTTT. Its protein is CASSLAAGSTDTQYF.

This chain uses TRBV5-4 with TRBJ2-2, with 13 bases aligning to TRBD2. After removal of 4 bases from V and 0 bases from J, the junction contained 3 bases not matched to a gene. CDR3 length: 17 residues. Germline V lookup: CDR1 SGHNT, CDR2 YYREEE (reference sequence). The CDR3 nucleotides read TGTGCCAGCAGCCGGACTAGCGGGGGCGCGAACACCGGGGAGCTGTTTTTT. The encoded protein is CASSRTSGGANTGELFF.

The J gene is TRBJ2-5, the V gene TRBV23-1, with TRBD2 matching over 8 bases. TRBV23-1 is an ORF; its function is uncertain. V lost 8 bases, J lost 5 bases, and 22 bases stayed unmatched. This CDR3 is built from 18 residues. CDR3 region: CASPSRGRLRGEGETQYF. In DNA form, the CDR3 reads TGCGCCAGCCCTAGTCGGGGTCGTTTGCGGGGGGAAGGGGAGACCCAGTACTTC.

The J gene is TRBJ2-4, the V gene TRBV4-2, with 9 bases matching TRBD2. In germline, CDR1 is LGHNA, CDR2 YNFKEQ. The CDR3 length is 17 residues. V was clipped by 0 bases and J by 6 bases; unmatched bases: 9. CDR3 region: CASSQEGIAGERNIQYF. Written as DNA, the CDR3 is TGTGCCAGCAGCCAAGAGGGGATAGCGGGAGAGAGAAACATTCAGTACTTC.

The chain uses TRBV13 and TRBJ2-1; D not resolved. Germline V gene data show CDR1 as PRHDT and CDR2 as FYEKMQ (reference sequence). The CDR3 contains 14 residues. The ends were cut back, 3 bases at V and 9 bases at J, with 15 bases in the middle. The CDR3 region is CASSLPLISVEQFF. The DNA of the CDR3 is TGTGCCAGCAGCTTGCCCCTCATTTCCGTTGAGCAGTTCTTC.

The chain recombines TRBV15 with TRBJ1-5; D gene ambiguous. Germline CDR1 LNHNV, CDR2 YYDKDF (reference sequence). The CDR3 is made up of 17 amino acids. The V and J ends lost 0 bases and 0 bases respectively, with 12 bases between them. CDR3 DNA: TGTGCCACCAGCAGAGAGAACGCGGGGAATAGCAATCAGCCCCAGCATTTT. Amino acids: CATSRENAGNSNQPQHF.

The rearrangement uses TRBV4-1 and TRBJ2-1; 9 nucleotides line up with TRBD2. There are 18 residues in the CDR3. Trimming at V came to 3 bases and at J to 3 bases, leaving 12 bases not matched to a gene. Per the germline V gene, CDR1 is MGHRA and CDR2 is YSYEKL. The chain's CDR3 is CASSQHPPAGGLYNEQFF. The CDR3 DNA reads as TGCGCCAGCAGCCAGCATCCTCCAGCGGGGGGACTCTACAATGAGCAGTTCTTC.

The rearrangement uses TRBV4-2 and TRBJ1-3, with D perhaps matching TRBD1 (5 bases). Germline CDR1 is LGHNA and CDR2 is YNFKEQ. CDR3 size: 16 residues. Deletions cut 3 bases from V and 0 bases from J, with 12 bases between. The CDR3 bases are TGTGCCAGCAGCCACGTCCGGGGCACCTCTGGAAACACCATATATTTT. Translating it yields CASSHVRGTSGNTIYF.

This chain connects TRBV27 to TRBJ1-1, with a tentative D call TRBD1 (5 bases). V was cut by 7 bases and J by 3 bases, with 12 bases left in between. Germline-derived CDR1 and CDR2 are MNHEY and SMNVEV (reference sequence). This CDR3 comprises 13 residues. DNA for the CDR3: TGTGCCAGCAAAGGCAGGGACTACACTGAAGCTTTCTTT. Translated: CASKGRDYTEAFF.